Listed below are T cell receptor beta chains from one sample, sequenced in a study of CD8+CD57+ T cells in acquired aplastic anemia. One entry per CDR3 protein results from TCRdb running MiXCR on the reads. In the table there are about 98,000 distinct CDR3 sequences, 65% to 70% of which are singletons. Sequenced material: sorted CD4+, CD8+, or CD8+CD57+ T cells (not recorded which) from PBMCs. The receptors were gathered from a human donor with aplastic anemia. Each CDR3 is given with its conserved first and last residue.

v_call cdr3_length cdr3_aa
TRBV7-9 11 CASSPAIGYTF
TRBV2 13 CALLDRGTYEQYF
TRBV19 14 CASSPGQGAYGYTF
TRBV20-1 13 CSAREGGHTEAFF
TRBV20-1 16 CSASGTGGGQATEAFF
TRBV5-1 12 CASSGGAETQYF
TRBV20-1 14 CSARASGRAETQYF
TRBV7-6 17 CASSSARGMSGSYEQYF
TRBV7-3 14 CASSPGAGNYEQYF
TRBV10-3 17 CAISEGAGASVGAEAFF
TRBV15 12 CATRERANEQFF
TRBV10-3 14 CAIRGTGEGEKLFF
TRBV7-2 15 CASSLSLGPPTTQYF
TRBV2 14 CASSEGQSLAGYTF
TRBV9 15 CASSVVRPMNTEAFF